The 8 T cell receptor beta chains in this list originate from one sample, sequenced in a study of T cell repertoires in cytomegalovirus infection. TCRdb analysed the reads with MiXCR anew, one entry per CDR3 protein. The sample includes about 890,000 distinct CDR3 sequences, approximately 31% seen only once; the top ten take around 15%. Their antigens are not known. This sample comprised cultured CD8+ T cells from PBMCs, obtained from culture after CMV antigen stimulation. The source is a human donor in good health (CMV status not recorded). Some clones in this sample may be carry-over from other donors' samples.

In this sample, this clonotype turned up many times. The chain recombines TRBV7-2 with TRBJ2-7; 7 nucleotides match TRBD1. The length of the CDR3 is 14 residues. Germline CDR1 is SGHTA and CDR2 is FQGNSA. Losses at the gene ends were 5 bases for V and 5 bases for J; bases not matched to a gene: 9. The CDR3 DNA is TGTGCCAGCAGCCTAAGACAGGGTCGGGACGAGCAGTACTTC. Translated, it gives CASSLRQGRDEQYF.

This clonotype has a count of ten or more. V gene TRBV7-8 combines with J gene TRBJ2-3; 10 bases map to TRBD2. This CDR3 has 16 amino acids. The germline V gene encodes CDR1 SGHVS and CDR2 FQNEAQ. J lost 8 bases, V lost 6 bases, and 14 bases had no gene match. The CDR3 nucleotides read TGTGCCAGCAGTAACCCTTTAGCGGGGGGTCCCGTTACGCAGTATTTT. It specifies CASSNPLAGGPVTQYF.

The chain has TRBV19 and TRBJ2-1; 9 nucleotides align to TRBD2. Germline assignment: CDR1 LNHDA and CDR2 SQIVND (reference sequence). The CDR3 contains 13 residues. The V and J ends lost 6 bases and 9 bases, in that order; junction bases with no gene match: 6. This CDR3 reads CASSVGLASEQFF. The CDR3 nucleotides are TGTGCCAGTAGCGTCGGACTAGCGAGTGAGCAGTTCTTC.

V gene TRBV28 combines with J gene TRBJ2-1, with 10 bases identical to TRBD1. Germline V gene sequence: CDR1 MDHEN, CDR2 SYDVKM. V dropped 5 bases and J dropped 2; count of bases not matched to a gene: 6. The CDR3 is 16 amino acids. CDR3 residues: CASSPTGGFAYNEQFF. DNA for the CDR3: TGTGCCAGCAGTCCGACAGGGGGCTTCGCCTACAATGAGCAGTTCTTC.

This clonotype has only a few counts. The V gene is TRBV7-9, the J gene TRBJ1-1; 7 positions agree with TRBD1. The germline CDR1 and CDR2 sequences are SEHNR and FQNEAQ (reference sequence). After removal of 4 bases from V and 8 bases from J, the junction contained 7 bases not matched to a gene. The CDR3 sequence is 13 residues long. CDR3 amino acids: CASSSQGGREAFF. In nucleotides, the CDR3 is TGTGCCAGCAGCTCCCAGGGGGGCCGCGAAGCTTTCTTT.

The rearrangement uses TRBV10-3 and TRBJ2-3; a weak D match, TRBD1 (7 bases). V lost 3 bases and J lost 0, with 19 bases in between. Germline-derived CDR1 and CDR2 are ENHRY and SYGVKD. There are 18 residues in the CDR3. The CDR3 DNA reads TGTGCCATCAGTGAAGAAGGGGGCGCGGGGTCTAGCACAGATACGCAGTATTTT. Translation gives CAISEEGGAGSSTDTQYF.

A few counts support this clonotype. The chain is built from TRBV12-3 or TRBV12-4 and TRBJ2-6, with TRBD2 matching over 7 bases. CDR3 size: 18 residues. V gave up 2 bases and J gave up 4 bases; unmatched junction bases: 11. The CDR3 DNA sequence: TGTGCCAGCAGTTTATTTTATTCCGGGGGGTCCGGGGCCAACGTCCTGACTTTC. Translated: CASSLFYSGGSGANVLTF.

The chain employs TRBV4-1 and TRBJ2-2, with D perhaps TRBD2 (6 bases). Trimming took off 4 bases at V and 6 bases at J, with 12 bases between the two ends. Germline CDR1 MGHRA, CDR2 YSYEKL. This CDR3 contains 14 residues. The CDR3 coding sequence is TGCGCCAGCAGCCTGGGACTTGGGTCCGGGGAGCTGTTTTTT. Residues: CASSLGLGSGELFF.